The 6 T cell receptor beta chains listed next were all sequenced from one sample in a study of blood T cells in healthy people across ages. A second PCR of 7 to 11 cycles used a sample-barcoded 5' primer and a J-beta primer mix. TCRdb itself ran the 5' RACE reads through MiXCR, one entry per CDR3 protein. The data show roughly 640,000 distinct CDR3 sequences, 25% to 30% seen once. The sequencing sample was made of blood. The receptors shown here come from a woman of 80 years or more in good health.

The CDR3 protein is CASSLIASYNEQFF. CDR3 nucleotides: TGTGCCAGCAGCTTAATCGCTTCCTACAATGAGCAGTTCTTC. V usage is TRBV11-2 and J usage is TRBJ2-1, with D hard to call. The germline V gene has CDR1 SGHAT and CDR2 FQNNGV. V lost 2 bases and J lost 1, with 6 bases in between. The length of the CDR3 is 14 residues.

This clonotype was counted only a few times. This chain uses TRBV5-4 with TRBJ2-1; D may be TRBD1 (6 bases). This CDR3 comprises 16 residues. Germline V gene sequence: CDR1 SGHNT, CDR2 YYREEE (reference sequence). Deletions cut 0 bases from V and 4 bases from J, with 14 bases between. In DNA form, the CDR3 reads TGTGCCAGCAGCTTGGCCCTAGGGGGTCTATACAATGAGCAGTTCTTC. This encodes CASSLALGGLYNEQFF.

There are many counts of this clonotype. The chain employs TRBV6-5 and TRBJ1-5; 9 nucleotides agree with TRBD1. This CDR3 contains 16 residues. From germline, CDR1 is MNHEY and CDR2 SVGAGI. After removal of 5 bases from V and 0 bases from J, the junction contained 5 bases not matched to a gene. The CDR3 here is CASSRGTGYSNQPQHF. The CDR3 DNA reads as TGTGCCAGCAGTCGAGGGACAGGGTATAGCAATCAGCCCCAGCATTTT.

The J gene is TRBJ2-7, the V gene TRBV7-2; D may be TRBD2 (5 bases). The tail of the sequence fits TRBJ2-5 better, so the J call may be wrong. The CDR3 loop spans 14 amino acids. CDR1 and CDR2 (germline): SGHTA, FQGNSA. CDR3 coding DNA: TGTGCCAGCAGCTTATATGGCCGAGGGGAGACCCAGTACTTC. It yields the protein CASSLYGRGETQYF.

Remarks on this clonotype: No conserved phenylalanine or tryptophan is present at the end of the CDR3, so a read error is the likely explanation. V gene TRBV2 combines with J gene TRBJ2-1; 9 nucleotides match TRBD1. The junction had 14 bases not matched to a gene; V was cut back by 11 bases and J by 6 bases. Germline V gene data show CDR1 as SNHLY and CDR2 as FYNNEI. This CDR3 spans 15 amino acids. CDR3 sequence (DNA): TGTGCCGGCACGGTGGGGACAGGGACCCTCAATGAGCAGTTCTGC. Translated, it gives CAGTVGTGTLNEQFC.

This clonotype was detected a few times. The chain employs TRBV29-1 and TRBJ1-3; no clear D. The CDR3 spans 14 residues. Per the germline V gene, CDR1 is SQVTM and CDR2 is ANQGSEA. Trimming cost V 4 bases and J 4 bases, with 14 bases left between them. The DNA of the CDR3 is TGCAGCGTTGGACTAACCCCGGGGGGAAACACCATATATTTT. Amino acids: CSVGLTPGGNTIYF. The variable domain in full, with the rest retrieved from reference TRBV29-1 and TRBJ1-3, is SAVISQKPSRDICQRGTSLTIQCQVDSQVTMMFWYRQQPGQSLTLIATANQGSEATYESGFVIDKFPISRPNLTFSTLTVSNMSPEDSSIYLCSVGLTPGGNTIYFGEGSWLTVV.